This T cell receptor beta chain derives from a study of T cell changes during pregnancy in multiple sclerosis. Germline CDR1 SNHLY, CDR2 FYNNEI. V was shortened by 10 bases and J by 1 base, with 10 bases between the two germline ends. The CDR3 contains 12 residues. Clones were sequenced by immunoSEQ multiplex PCR, and TCRdb holds only the in-frame ones, with some missing. The sample lists tens of thousands of clones; roughly nine tenths were seen once. This TCR came from a female donor with multiple sclerosis, enrolled in a pregnancy study. J is TRBJ1-2 and V is TRBV2, with D perhaps matching TRBD1 (6 bases). Sample: CD8+ T cells from peripheral blood mononuclear cells, taken before pregnancy. The DNA for the CDR3 is TGTGCCACGAACAGGGATAACTATGGCTACACCTTC. Protein: CATNRDNYGYTF.